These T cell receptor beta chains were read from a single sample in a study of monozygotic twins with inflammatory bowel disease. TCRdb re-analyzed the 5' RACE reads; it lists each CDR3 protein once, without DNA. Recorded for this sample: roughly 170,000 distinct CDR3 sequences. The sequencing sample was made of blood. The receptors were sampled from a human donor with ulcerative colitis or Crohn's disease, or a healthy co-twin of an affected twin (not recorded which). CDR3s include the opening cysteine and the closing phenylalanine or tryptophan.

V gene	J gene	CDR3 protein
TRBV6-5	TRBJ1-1	CASSFGTEAFF
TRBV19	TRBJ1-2	CASSTPGTAFYGYTF
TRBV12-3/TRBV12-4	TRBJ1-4	CASSLGDHREKLFF
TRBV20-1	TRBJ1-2	CSAREGSGPILGGYTF
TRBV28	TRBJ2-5	CASRETLRETQYF
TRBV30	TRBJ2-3	CAWSLTNLAGITDTQYF
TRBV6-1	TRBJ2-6	CASMASSGANVLTF
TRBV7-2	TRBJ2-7	CASSSQPSYEQYF
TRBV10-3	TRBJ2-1	CAISEVRLAGPYNEQFF
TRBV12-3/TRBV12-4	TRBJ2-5	CASSFRTGPQETQYF
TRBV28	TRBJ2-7	CASRRRGTPYEQYF
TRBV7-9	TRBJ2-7	CASSPGDTSYEQYF
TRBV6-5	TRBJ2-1	CASRGVNLRQFF
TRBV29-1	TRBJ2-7	CSAKGQTYEQYF
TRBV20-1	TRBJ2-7	CSANSWLTYEQYF
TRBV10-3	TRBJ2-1	CASHGGTGANEQFF
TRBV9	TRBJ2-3	CASSLAGGRRTDTQYF
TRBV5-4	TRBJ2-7	CASSLTTDYEQYF
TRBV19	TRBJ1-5	CASRTSVSNQPQHF
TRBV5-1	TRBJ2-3	CASSLVGRLGDTQYF
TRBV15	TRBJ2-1	CATSQGYSRSYNEQFF
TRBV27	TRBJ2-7	CASSSIAGDFYEQYF
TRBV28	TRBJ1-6	CASSLPGGASSPLHF
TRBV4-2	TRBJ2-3	CASSQDYPVPDTQYF
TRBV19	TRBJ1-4	CASSPGGHEKLFF
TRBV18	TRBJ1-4	CASSPPGRKTTNEKLFF
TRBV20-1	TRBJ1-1	CSAYSQGSTEAFF
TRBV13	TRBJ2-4	CASSKGVAKNIQYF
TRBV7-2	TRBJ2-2	CASSLVGLTGELFF
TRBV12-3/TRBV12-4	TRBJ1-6	CASSRTGSSYNSPLHF
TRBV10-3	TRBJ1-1	CAITRTGMNTEAFF
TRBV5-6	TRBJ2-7	CASSWGGLSSYEQYF
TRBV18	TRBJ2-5	CASSKNQETQYF
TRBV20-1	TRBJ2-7	CSAPDPRDVTYEQYF
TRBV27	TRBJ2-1	CASSQGPQGEQFF
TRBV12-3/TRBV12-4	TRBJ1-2	CASSPTGGAGGYTF
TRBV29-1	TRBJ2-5	CSVDQGRETQYF
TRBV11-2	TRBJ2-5	CASSLQGGSGSTETQYF
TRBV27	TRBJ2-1	CASSLSSGSYNEQFF
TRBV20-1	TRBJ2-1	CSARDPSEAQFF
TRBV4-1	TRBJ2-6	CASSLWDYRARPGANVLTF
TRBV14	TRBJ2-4	CASSETGGSAKNIQYF
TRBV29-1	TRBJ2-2	CSVAGDRHTGELFF
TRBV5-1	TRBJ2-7	CASSSPDGDTSF
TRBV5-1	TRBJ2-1	CASSSDLRWQFF
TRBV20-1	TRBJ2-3	CSAGQSGGPWTDTQYF
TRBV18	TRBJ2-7	CASSPPRAEQYF
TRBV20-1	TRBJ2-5	CSASRTSAETQYF
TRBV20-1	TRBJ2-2	CSASDHLNTGELFF
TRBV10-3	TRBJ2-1	CAISGTSGDLYNEQFF
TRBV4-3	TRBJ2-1	CASSQMGTEGAIYNEQFF
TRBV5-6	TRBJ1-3	CASSRDGGANTIYF
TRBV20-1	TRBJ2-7	CSARGVFSYEQYF
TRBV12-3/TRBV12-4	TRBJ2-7	CASSSNREYEQYF
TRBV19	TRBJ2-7	CASSIAETYEQYF
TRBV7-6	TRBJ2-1	CASSLGSLATYNEQFF
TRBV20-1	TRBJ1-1	CSARTGGDTEAFF